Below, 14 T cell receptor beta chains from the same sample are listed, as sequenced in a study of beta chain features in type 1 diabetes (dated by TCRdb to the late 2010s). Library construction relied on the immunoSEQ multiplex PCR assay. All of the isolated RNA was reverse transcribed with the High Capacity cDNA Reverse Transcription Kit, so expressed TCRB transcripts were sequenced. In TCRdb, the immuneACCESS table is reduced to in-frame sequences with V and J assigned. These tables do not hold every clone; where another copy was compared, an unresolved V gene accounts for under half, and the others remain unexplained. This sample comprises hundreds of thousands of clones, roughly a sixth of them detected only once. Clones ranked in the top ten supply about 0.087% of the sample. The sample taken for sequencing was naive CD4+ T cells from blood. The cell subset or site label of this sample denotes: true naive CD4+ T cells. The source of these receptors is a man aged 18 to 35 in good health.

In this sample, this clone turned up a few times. CDR3 protein: CASGPLASSYNSPLHF. The CDR3 DNA sequence: TGTGCCAGCGGTCCGTTGGCTAGCTCCTATAATTCACCCCTCCACTTT. The chain is built from TRBV28 and TRBJ1-6; D call uncertain. The length of the CDR3 is 16 residues. Trimming pared 8 bases from V and 0 bases from J, leaving 14 bases between. The germline CDR1 and CDR2 sequences are MDHEN and SYDVKM.

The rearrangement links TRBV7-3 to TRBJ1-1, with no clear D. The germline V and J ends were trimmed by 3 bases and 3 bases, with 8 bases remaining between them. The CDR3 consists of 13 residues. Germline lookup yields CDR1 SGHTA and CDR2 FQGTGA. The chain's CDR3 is CASSLAGHTEAFF. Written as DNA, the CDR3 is TGTGCCAGCAGCTTGGCCGGGCACACTGAAGCTTTCTTT.

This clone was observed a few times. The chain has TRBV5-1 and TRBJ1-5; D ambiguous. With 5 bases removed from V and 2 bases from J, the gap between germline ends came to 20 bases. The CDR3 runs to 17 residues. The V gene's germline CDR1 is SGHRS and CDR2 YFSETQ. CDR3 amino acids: CASRPGPTGLGNQPQHF. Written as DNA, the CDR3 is TGCGCCAGCAGACCCGGGCCCACTGGCCTTGGCAATCAGCCCCAGCATTTT.

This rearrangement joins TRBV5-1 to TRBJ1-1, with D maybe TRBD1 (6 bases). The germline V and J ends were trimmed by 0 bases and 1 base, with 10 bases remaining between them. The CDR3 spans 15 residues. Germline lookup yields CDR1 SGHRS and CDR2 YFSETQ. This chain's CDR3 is CASSLVLGANTEAFF. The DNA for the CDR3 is TGCGCCAGCAGCTTGGTACTGGGGGCGAACACTGAAGCTTTCTTT.

CDR3 loop: CAANTDTQYF. As DNA, the CDR3 is TGTGCCGCCAACACAGATACGCAGTATTTT. The V and J genes are TRBV27 and TRBJ2-3; D unclear. V was pared by 11 bases and J by 2 bases, with 5 bases between. The CDR3 is 10 amino acids. Germline V gene sequence: CDR1 MNHEY, CDR2 SMNVEV (reference sequence).

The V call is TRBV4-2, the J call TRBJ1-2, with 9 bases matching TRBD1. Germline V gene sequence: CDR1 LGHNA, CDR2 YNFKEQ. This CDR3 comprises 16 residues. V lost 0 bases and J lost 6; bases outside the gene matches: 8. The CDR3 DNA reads TGTGCCAGCAGCCAAGACAGGGACAGGGCTTGGGATGGCTACACCTTC. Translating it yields CASSQDRDRAWDGYTF.

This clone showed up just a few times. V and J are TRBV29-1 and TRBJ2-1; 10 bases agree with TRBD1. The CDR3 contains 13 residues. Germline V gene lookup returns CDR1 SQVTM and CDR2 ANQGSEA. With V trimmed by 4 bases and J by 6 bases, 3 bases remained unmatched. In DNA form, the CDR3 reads TGCAGCGTTGGGGACAGGGGCGGCAATGAGCAGTTCTTC. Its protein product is CSVGDRGGNEQFF.

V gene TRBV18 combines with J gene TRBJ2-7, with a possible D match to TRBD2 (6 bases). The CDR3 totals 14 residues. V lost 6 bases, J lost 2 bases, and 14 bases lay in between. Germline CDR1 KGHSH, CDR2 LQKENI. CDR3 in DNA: TGTGCCAGCTCTCCTGTCGGGGGTGCCTACGAGCAGTACTTC. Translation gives CASSPVGGAYEQYF.

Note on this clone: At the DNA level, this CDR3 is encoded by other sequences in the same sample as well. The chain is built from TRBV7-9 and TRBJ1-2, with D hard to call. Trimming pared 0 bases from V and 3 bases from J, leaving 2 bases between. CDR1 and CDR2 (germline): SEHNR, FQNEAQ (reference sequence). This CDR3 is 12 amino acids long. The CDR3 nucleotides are TGTGCCAGCAGCTTAGCAGACTATGGCTACACCTTC. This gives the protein CASSLADYGYTF.

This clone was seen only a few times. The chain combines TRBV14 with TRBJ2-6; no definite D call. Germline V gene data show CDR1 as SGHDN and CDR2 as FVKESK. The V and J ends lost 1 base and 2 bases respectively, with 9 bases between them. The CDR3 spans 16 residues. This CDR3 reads CASSQALRPGANVLTF. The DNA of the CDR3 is TGTGCCAGCAGCCAAGCCTTGAGGCCTGGGGCCAACGTCCTGACTTTC. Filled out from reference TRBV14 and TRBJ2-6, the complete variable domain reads EAGVTQFPSHSVIEKGQTVTLRCDPISGHDNLYWYRRVMGKEIKFLLHFVKESKQDESGMPNNRFLAERTGGTYSTLKVQPAELEDSGVYFCASSQALRPGANVLTFGAGSRLTVL.

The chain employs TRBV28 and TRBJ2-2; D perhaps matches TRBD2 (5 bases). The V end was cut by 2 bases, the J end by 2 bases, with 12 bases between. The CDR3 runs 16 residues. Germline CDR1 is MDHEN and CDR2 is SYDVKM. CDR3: CASSLVWTLNTGELFF. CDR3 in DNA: TGTGCCAGCAGTTTAGTCTGGACTCTCAACACCGGGGAGCTGTTTTTT.

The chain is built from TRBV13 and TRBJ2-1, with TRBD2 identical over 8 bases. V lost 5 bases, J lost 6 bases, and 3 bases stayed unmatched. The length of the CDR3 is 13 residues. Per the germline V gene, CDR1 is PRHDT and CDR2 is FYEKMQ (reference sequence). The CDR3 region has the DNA TGTGCCAGCAGCCCGGGGGGGGGCAATGAGCAGTTCTTC. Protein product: CASSPGGGNEQFF.

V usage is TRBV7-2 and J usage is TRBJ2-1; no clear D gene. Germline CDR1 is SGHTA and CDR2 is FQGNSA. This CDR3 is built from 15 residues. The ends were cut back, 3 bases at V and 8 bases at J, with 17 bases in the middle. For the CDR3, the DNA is TGTGCCAGCAGCTTTTCTGGGCTCCTAGGTGATGAGCAGTTCTTC. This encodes CASSFSGLLGDEQFF. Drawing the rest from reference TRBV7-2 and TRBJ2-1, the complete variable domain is GAGVSQSPSNKVTEKGKDVELRCDPISGHTALYWYRQSLGQGLEFLIYFQGNSAPDKSGLPSDRFSAERTGGSVSTLTIQRTQQEDSAVYLCASSFSGLLGDEQFFGPGTRLTVL.

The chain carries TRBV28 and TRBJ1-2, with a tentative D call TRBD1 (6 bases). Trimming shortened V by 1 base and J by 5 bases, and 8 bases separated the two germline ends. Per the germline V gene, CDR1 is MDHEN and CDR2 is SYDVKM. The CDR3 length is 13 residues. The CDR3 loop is CASSLSGVYGYTF. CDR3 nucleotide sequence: TGTGCCAGCAGTTTATCAGGGGTGTATGGCTACACCTTC.